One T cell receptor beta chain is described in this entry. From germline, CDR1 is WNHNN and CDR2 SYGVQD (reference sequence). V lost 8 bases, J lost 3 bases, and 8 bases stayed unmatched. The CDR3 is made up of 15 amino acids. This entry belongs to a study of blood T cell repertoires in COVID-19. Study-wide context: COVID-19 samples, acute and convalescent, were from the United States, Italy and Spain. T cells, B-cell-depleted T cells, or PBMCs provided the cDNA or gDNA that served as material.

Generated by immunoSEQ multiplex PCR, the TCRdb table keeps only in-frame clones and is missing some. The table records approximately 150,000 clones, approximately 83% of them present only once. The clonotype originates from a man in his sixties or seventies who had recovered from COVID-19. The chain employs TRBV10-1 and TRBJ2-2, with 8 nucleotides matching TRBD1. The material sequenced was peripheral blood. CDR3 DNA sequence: TGCGCCAGCTCCGACAGGGGAGTGTACACCGGGGAGCTGTTTTTT. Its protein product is CASSDRGVYTGELFF.